These 2 T cell receptor beta chains were sequenced from one sample in a study of blood T cell repertoires in COVID-19. Sequenced by immunoSEQ multiplex PCR; TCRdb stores in-frame clones only, minus some. The table lists about 250,000 clones, about 90% of them singletons, with around 1.4% in the top ten. Sequencing was carried out using peripheral blood. The source of these receptors is a man older than 75 with acute or convalescent COVID-19.

The chain recombines TRBV5-8 with TRBJ2-5; 10 bases fit TRBD2. Germline CDR1 and CDR2: SGHTS and YDEGEE. This CDR3 is built from 17 residues. V trimming: 2 bases; J trimming: 5 bases; junction bases outside the gene matches: 12. CDR3: CASSFGGGLAALETQYF. The CDR3 region has the DNA TGTGCCAGCAGCTTTGGCGGCGGACTAGCGGCCCTTGAGACCCAGTACTTC.

The chain has TRBV29-1 and TRBJ2-7; a weak D match, TRBD2 (6 bases). Germline V gene lookup returns CDR1 SQVTM and CDR2 ANQGSEA. Trimming left V 0 bases short and J 8 bases short, with 17 bases between. The CDR3 runs to 14 residues. CDR3 coding DNA: TGCAGCGTTGAAGATAGGCCCCCGGGGGACCAGCAGTACTTC. As protein: CSVEDRPPGDQQYF.